Each of the 6 T cell receptor beta chains below was sequenced from the same sample in a study of T cell repertoires in cytomegalovirus infection. Each CDR3 protein gets one entry after TCRdb re-called the reads with MiXCR. The sample records some 800,000 distinct CDR3 sequences, roughly 29% being singletons. Their recognized antigens are unknown. The material was cultured CD8+ T cells from PBMCs, obtained from culture after CMV antigen stimulation. The receptor set was obtained from a human donor in good health (CMV status not recorded). Some clones in this sample may be carry-over from other donors' samples.

The rearrangement links TRBV4-1 to TRBJ1-1; D is ambiguous. Germline loops: CDR1 MGHRA, CDR2 YSYEKL. Trimming took 1 base from V and 0 from J, leaving 9 bases between them. CDR3 size: 15 residues. CDR3 DNA sequence: TGCGCCAGCAGCCAAGTAACAGCCATGAACACTGAAGCTTTCTTT. Translating it yields CASSQVTAMNTEAFF.

The J gene is TRBJ2-2, the V gene TRBV7-9; D not resolved. Germline V gives CDR1 SEHNR, CDR2 FQNEAQ (reference sequence). The CDR3 contains 11 residues. The CDR3 is CASGGAGELFF. CDR3 DNA sequence: TGTGCTTCAGGTGGGGCCGGGGAGCTGTTTTTT. The full variable domain, rest sourced from reference TRBV7-9 and TRBJ2-2, is DTGVSQNPRHKITKRGQNVTFRCDPISEHNRLYWYRQTLGQGPEFLTYFQNEAQLEKSRLLSDRFSAERPKGSFSTLEIQRTEQGDSAMYLCASGGAGELFFGEGSRLTVL.

This clonotype was detected only a few times. V is TRBV27 and J is TRBJ2-3; 9 bases are shared with TRBD2. Germline CDR1 is MNHEY and CDR2 is SMNVEV (reference sequence). Trimming removed 5 bases from V and 6 bases from J; junction bases left unmatched: 9. The CDR3 runs 15 residues. In DNA, the CDR3 is TGTGCCAGCAGTATCTTAGCGGGGGCGGGGGATACGCAGTATTTT. This codes for CASSILAGAGDTQYF.

This clonotype has just a few counts. The chain carries TRBV7-9 and TRBJ2-2; TRBD1 or TRBD2 may be the D gene (5 bases each). This CDR3 contains 16 residues. With 1 base removed from V and 0 bases from J, the gap between germline ends came to 9 bases. Germline V gene sequence: CDR1 SEHNR, CDR2 FQNEAQ (reference sequence). In nucleotides, the CDR3 is TGTGCCAGCAGCTTAGTTGGGGACCCGAACACCGGGGAGCTGTTTTTT. As protein: CASSLVGDPNTGELFF.

To note about this clonotype: Possible read error: a much larger clone is one base away. This rearrangement joins TRBV6-1 to TRBJ2-7; D is unresolved. The CDR3 consists of 14 residues. CDR1 and CDR2 from the germline V gene are MNHNS and SASEGT. As DNA, the CDR3 is TGTGTCAGCAGTGAACTCGGCAACTCCTACGAGCAGTACTTC. This encodes CVSSELGNSYEQYF.

The chain recombines TRBV12-3 or TRBV12-4 with TRBJ2-5, with 8 bases lining up with TRBD1. The CDR3 covers 14 residues. The trim removed 6 bases at V and 5 bases at J, leaving 8 bases unmatched. CDR3 sequence (DNA): TGTGCCAGCAGGGTTACAGGGGGTGTGGAGACCCAGTACTTC. Amino acids: CASRVTGGVETQYF.